This T cell receptor beta chain was sequenced for a study of Graves' ophthalmopathy and Graves' hyperthyroidism. RNA transcripts provided the template for amplifying TCR beta CDR3 regions. In the first round, RT-PCR was carried out with HTBI primers, and a multiplex PCR formed the second round. In TCRdb, the multiplex PCR reads were re-called with MiXCR into one record per CDR3 protein. The sample consists of a few hundred thousand distinct CDR3 sequences, roughly 15% of them appearing once. This clonotype has just a few counts. Germline V lookup: CDR1 MDHEN, CDR2 SYDVKM. V gave up 4 bases and J gave up 3 bases, with 9 bases separating them. The CDR3 has 13 residues.

The chain links TRBV28 to TRBJ2-5, with D perhaps assigned TRBD1 or TRBD2 (5 bases each). This clonotype was sampled from an adult man with Graves' ophthalmopathy. The sample taken for sequencing was peripheral blood. The CDR3 loop is CASSSGAKETQYF. DNA for the CDR3: TGTGCCAGCAGTTCCGGGGCTAAAGAGACCCAGTACTTC.